Listed below are T cell receptor beta chains from one sample, sequenced in a study of T cell repertoires in cytomegalovirus infection. TCRdb passed the reads through MiXCR, listing each CDR3 protein once. The sample contains roughly 630,000 distinct CDR3 sequences, roughly 26% of which appear only once. What was sequenced was CD8+ T cells from PBMCs. These receptors were taken from a human donor in good health (CMV status not recorded). Some clones in this sample may be carry-over from other donors' samples. The CDR3 runs from the conserved cysteine through the conserved F or W. Fields, in order: clone size, J gene, V gene, D gene, CDR3 DNA, CDR3 protein. The D gene is left open where the match is weak. Part of the rows lack a size; the others show once, few, many or a class for expanded clones.

clone size: few
J gene: TRBJ1-6
V gene: TRBV25-1
D gene: TRBD1
CDR3 DNA: TGTGCCAGCAGTTGGACAGGGCGCGATTCACCCCTCCACTTT
CDR3 protein: CASSWTGRDSPLHF

clone size: few
J gene: TRBJ2-5
V gene: TRBV28
D gene: TRBD2
CDR3 DNA: TGTGCCAGCAGTCAAACTAGCGGGGTCCAAGAGACCCAGTACTTC
CDR3 protein: CASSQTSGVQETQYF

clone size: NA
J gene: TRBJ1-1
V gene: TRBV29-1
D gene: NA
CDR3 DNA: TGCAGCGTTGAAGGCGACAGGCCCACTGAAGCTTTCTTT
CDR3 protein: CSVEGDRPTEAFF

clone size: many
J gene: TRBJ2-1
V gene: TRBV7-9
D gene: TRBD2
CDR3 DNA: TGTGCCAGTTCTTTCGGGACTAGCAAGATTGATGAGCAGTTCTTC
CDR3 protein: CASSFGTSKIDEQFF

clone size: once
J gene: TRBJ1-1
V gene: TRBV20-1
D gene: NA
CDR3 DNA: TGCAGTGCTACGGAAGGAATTTACACTGAAGCTTTCTTT
CDR3 protein: CSATEGIYTEAFF

clone size: few
J gene: TRBJ1-1
V gene: TRBV11-1
D gene: TRBD1
CDR3 DNA: TGTGCCAGCAGCCTACGGACAGGTTGGGACACTGAAGCTTTCTTT
CDR3 protein: CASSLRTGWDTEAFF

clone size: many
J gene: TRBJ1-1
V gene: TRBV7-6
D gene: TRBD1
CDR3 DNA: TGTGCCAGCAGCCCTGGGACAGGGGGCACTGAAGCTTTCTTT
CDR3 protein: CASSPGTGGTEAFF

clone size: NA
J gene: TRBJ1-1
V gene: TRBV6-2/TRBV6-3
D gene: TRBD1
CDR3 DNA: TGTGCCAGCACGGACACAGGGGTTCTGAACACTGAAGCTTTCTTT
CDR3 protein: CASTDTGVLNTEAFF

clone size: few
J gene: TRBJ1-3
V gene: TRBV20-1
D gene: NA
CDR3 DNA: TGCAGTGCTAGGGACTCGCGATCCTACTTTGGAAACACCATATATTTT
CDR3 protein: CSARDSRSYFGNTIYF

clone size: NA
J gene: TRBJ2-5
V gene: TRBV6-6
D gene: NA
CDR3 DNA: TGTGCCAGCAGTTACGGTCCGGGACCGCTATATTTC
CDR3 protein: CASSYGPGPLYF